These T cell receptor beta chains were read from a single sample in a study of low-dose radiotherapy and immunotherapy resistance in tumors. MiXCR, applied by TCRdb to the reads, yields one record per CDR3 protein. The sample includes around 100,000 distinct CDR3 sequences, 20% to 25% of them seen just once. This material consisted of PBMCs, taken after low-dose radiotherapy plus immunotherapy. The receptors derive from a female donor with ovarian cancer. The CDR3 runs from the conserved cysteine through the conserved F or W. The D gene is left open where the match is weak. The listing skips clone size in some rows; elsewhere it reads once, few, many or a size class.

V: TRBV20-1; size: few; D: NA; J: TRBJ2-3; CDR3: CSASREGGRVTDTQYF; DNA: TGCAGTGCAAGCAGAGAGGGGGGGCGGGTCACAGATACGCAGTATTTT
V: TRBV5-1; size: many; D: NA; J: TRBJ2-1; CDR3: CASSPIGGGAYNEQFF; DNA: TGCGCCAGCAGTCCTATTGGTGGGGGGGCTTACAATGAGCAGTTCTTC
V: TRBV20-1; size: NA; D: NA; J: TRBJ2-5; CDR3: CSARVREETQYF; DNA: TGCAGTGCTCGGGTGCGGGAAGAGACCCAGTACTTC
V: TRBV29-1; size: NA; D: TRBD2; J: TRBJ2-1; CDR3: CSVAPSGRNEQFF; DNA: TGCAGCGTTGCGCCTAGCGGGAGAAATGAGCAGTTCTTC
V: TRBV2; size: many; D: TRBD1; J: TRBJ1-6; CDR3: CASSARTGGNSPLHF; DNA: TGTGCCAGCAGTGCTCGGACAGGGGGGAATTCACCCCTCCACTTT
V: TRBV12-3/TRBV12-4; size: many; D: NA; J: TRBJ2-2; CDR3: CASTKLVVNTGELFF; DNA: TGTGCCAGCACCAAACTAGTGGTGAACACCGGGGAGCTGTTTTTT
V: TRBV12-3/TRBV12-4; size: many; D: NA; J: TRBJ1-2; CDR3: CASSLAFGLGVYGYTF; DNA: TGTGCCAGCAGTTTAGCTTTCGGCCTGGGGGTCTATGGCTACACCTTC
V: TRBV6-2/TRBV6-3; size: NA; D: NA; J: TRBJ1-5; CDR3: CASTKSGGDSNQPQHF; DNA: TGTGCCAGCACTAAGAGTGGGGGCGATAGCAATCAGCCTCAGCATTTT
V: TRBV12-5; size: NA; D: NA; J: TRBJ2-2; CDR3: CASGREWGELFFF; DNA: NA
V: TRBV19; size: few; D: NA; J: TRBJ1-2; CDR3: CASSGGDGPYGYTF; DNA: TGTGCCAGTAGTGGAGGGGACGGACCCTATGGCTACACCTTC
V: TRBV18; size: NA; D: TRBD1; J: TRBJ2-7; CDR3: CASSPPPGGLYYEQYF; DNA: TGTGCCAGCTCCCCCCCCCCAGGGGGCCTCTACTACGAGCAGTACTTC
V: TRBV7-9; size: many; D: TRBD1; J: TRBJ2-5; CDR3: CASSFGQGETQYF; DNA: TGTGCCAGCAGCTTCGGACAGGGGGAGACCCAGTACTTC
V: TRBV29-1; size: few; D: TRBD2; J: TRBJ2-1; CDR3: CSVGGYGLYNEQFF; DNA: TGCAGCGTGGGAGGGTATGGCTTATACAATGAGCAGTTCTTC
V: TRBV19; size: many; D: TRBD1; J: TRBJ1-5; CDR3: CASTTGQGGNQPQHF; DNA: TGTGCCAGTACCACGGGACAGGGAGGGAATCAGCCCCAGCATTTT
V: TRBV9; size: many; D: TRBD1; J: TRBJ1-2; CDR3: CASSPRGTPTGDGYTF; DNA: TGTGCCAGCAGCCCCCGCGGGACCCCGACAGGGGATGGCTACACCTTC
V: TRBV10-3; size: many; D: TRBD1; J: TRBJ2-5; CDR3: CAISLGQGGETQYF; DNA: TGTGCCATCAGCCTTGGACAGGGCGGAGAGACCCAGTACTTC
V: TRBV6-5; size: many; D: NA; J: TRBJ2-6; CDR3: CASKPGDVRGANVLTF; DNA: TGTGCCAGCAAACCCGGAGATGTGCGGGGGGCCAACGTCCTGACTTTC
V: TRBV10-3; size: many; D: TRBD2; J: TRBJ2-5; CDR3: CAIRGAGGGEETQYF; DNA: TGTGCCATCAGGGGAGCGGGGGGGGGTGAAGAGACCCAGTACTTC
V: TRBV20-1; size: many; D: NA; J: TRBJ2-7; CDR3: CSARPDTAGYEQYF; DNA: TGCAGTGCTAGGCCTGACACCGCCGGGTACGAGCAGTACTTC
V: TRBV2; size: many; D: NA; J: TRBJ1-1; CDR3: CASSAPVGPPGERAFF; DNA: TGTGCCAGCAGTGCCCCCGTGGGCCCACCAGGGGAGAGAGCTTTCTTT
V: TRBV25-1; size: few; D: NA; J: TRBJ2-7; CDR3: CASGIGGREQYF; DNA: TGTGCCAGCGGTATCGGGGGACGCGAGCAGTACTTC
V: TRBV7-2; size: medium-sized; D: NA; J: TRBJ2-2; CDR3: CASSYPTGWTDTGELFF; DNA: TGTGCCAGCAGCTACCCCACCGGTTGGACGGACACCGGGGAGCTGTTTTTT
V: TRBV5-1; size: many; D: TRBD2; J: TRBJ2-1; CDR3: CASSFTAAGGDNEQFF; DNA: TGCGCCAGCAGCTTTACCGCGGCGGGAGGAGACAATGAGCAGTTCTTC
V: TRBV9; size: many; D: NA; J: TRBJ1-2; CDR3: CASSVVTEVYGYTF; DNA: TGTGCCAGCAGCGTAGTGACAGAGGTCTATGGCTACACCTTC
V: TRBV12-5; size: many; D: NA; J: TRBJ2-7; CDR3: CASGLDAYEQYF; DNA: TGTGCTAGTGGTTTAGACGCGTACGAGCAGTACTTC
V: TRBV20-1; size: many; D: NA; J: TRBJ2-7; CDR3: CSARPGDKGDYEQYF; DNA: TGCAGTGCTAGACCAGGGGACAAAGGGGACTACGAGCAGTACTTC
V: TRBV27; size: NA; D: NA; J: TRBJ2-1; CDR3: CASSPASTLDYNEQFF; DNA: TGTGCCAGCAGTCCAGCCTCCACGCTAGACTACAATGAGCAGTTCTTC
V: TRBV28; size: many; D: TRBD2; J: TRBJ2-1; CDR3: CASAGVLYNEQFF; DNA: TGTGCCAGCGCGGGGGTCCTTTACAATGAGCAGTTCTTC
V: TRBV13; size: many; D: TRBD1; J: TRBJ2-5; CDR3: CASSSRDRGLLETQYF; DNA: TGTGCCAGCAGCTCACGGGACAGGGGGCTCTTAGAGACCCAGTACTTC
V: TRBV14; size: many; D: TRBD1; J: TRBJ1-2; CDR3: CASSQDLGQGEGYTF; DNA: TGTGCCAGCAGCCAAGACTTGGGACAGGGTGAAGGCTACACCTTC
V: TRBV24-1; size: many; D: TRBD1; J: TRBJ2-2; CDR3: CATSERQGIPGELFF; DNA: TGTGCCACCAGTGAGCGACAGGGGATTCCCGGGGAGCTGTTTTTT
V: TRBV7-8; size: many; D: NA; J: TRBJ1-1; CDR3: CASSVDRNTEAFF; DNA: TGTGCCAGCAGCGTAGACAGGAACACTGAAGCTTTCTTT
V: TRBV15; size: many; D: TRBD1; J: TRBJ2-7; CDR3: CATSSPGQGKYEQYF; DNA: TGTGCCACCAGCAGTCCGGGACAGGGAAAGTACGAGCAGTACTTC
V: TRBV20-1; size: many; D: NA; J: TRBJ1-4; CDR3: CSAPGTTNEKLFF; DNA: TGCAGTGCTCCAGGGACAACTAATGAAAAACTGTTTTTT
V: TRBV24-1; size: many; D: NA; J: TRBJ2-2; CDR3: CASRVGELSTGELFF; DNA: TGTGCCTCTCGAGTCGGGGAGCTTAGCACCGGGGAGCTGTTTTTT